Sequencing of this T cell receptor (beta chain) was carried out in a study of cytomegalovirus exposure and HLA in healthy donors. The study's findings and limits: One later analysis reportedly identified an Asian-associated ancestry cluster that showed fewer N-insertions than the approximately 710-donor mean.

The germline V and J ends were trimmed by 7 bases and 2 bases, with 18 bases remaining between them. Germline V CDR1 and CDR2: SGHNT, YENEEA. The CDR3 runs 15 residues. The primer mix had 60 Vbeta and 13 Jbeta primers. Sequencing used immunoSEQ multiplex PCR; TCRdb keeps in-frame clones, though not all of them. The sample holds roughly 45,000 clones, roughly 64% seen once. Turning to this clone: Its cognate antigen is unknown.

Material for sequencing was PBMCs. This chain joins TRBV11-3 and TRBJ2-7, with D perhaps matching TRBD1 (6 bases). The clonotype was recovered from a man between 60 and 75 years old in good health and CMV-seropositive. CDR3 amino acids: CASTNQQGRAYEQYF. The CDR3 nucleotides read TGTGCCAGCACCAACCAACAGGGTAGGGCCTACGAGCAGTACTTC.